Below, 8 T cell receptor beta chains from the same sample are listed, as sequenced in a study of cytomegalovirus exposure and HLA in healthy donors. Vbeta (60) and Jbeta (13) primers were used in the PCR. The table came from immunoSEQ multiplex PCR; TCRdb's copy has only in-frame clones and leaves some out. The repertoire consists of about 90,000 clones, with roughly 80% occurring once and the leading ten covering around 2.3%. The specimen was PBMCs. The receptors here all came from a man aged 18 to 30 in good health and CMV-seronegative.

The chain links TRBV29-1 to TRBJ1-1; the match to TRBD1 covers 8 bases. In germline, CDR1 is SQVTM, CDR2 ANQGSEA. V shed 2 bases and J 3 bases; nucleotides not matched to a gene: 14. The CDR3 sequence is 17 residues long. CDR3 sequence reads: CSVERTLIRGPDTEAFF. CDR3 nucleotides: TGCAGCGTTGAAAGGACTCTTATCAGGGGGCCTGACACTGAAGCTTTCTTT.

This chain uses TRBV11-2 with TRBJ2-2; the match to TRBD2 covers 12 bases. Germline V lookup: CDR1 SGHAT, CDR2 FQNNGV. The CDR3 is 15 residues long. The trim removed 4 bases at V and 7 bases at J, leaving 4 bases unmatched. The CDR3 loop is CASSSWTSGIGELFF. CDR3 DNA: TGTGCCAGCAGCTCCTGGACTAGCGGGATCGGGGAGCTGTTTTTT.

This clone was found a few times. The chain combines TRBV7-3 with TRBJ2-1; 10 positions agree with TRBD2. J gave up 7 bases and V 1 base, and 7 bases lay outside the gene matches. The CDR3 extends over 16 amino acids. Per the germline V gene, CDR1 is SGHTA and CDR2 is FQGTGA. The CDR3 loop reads CASSLKTSGPGNEQFF. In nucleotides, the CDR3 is TGTGCCAGCAGCTTAAAGACTAGCGGGCCAGGAAATGAGCAGTTCTTC.

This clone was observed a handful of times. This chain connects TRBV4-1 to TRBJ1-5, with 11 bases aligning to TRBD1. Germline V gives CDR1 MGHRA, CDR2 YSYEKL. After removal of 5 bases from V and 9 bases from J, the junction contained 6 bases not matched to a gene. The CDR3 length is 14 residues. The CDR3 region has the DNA TGCGCCAGCAGCGGACAGGGGGCCACAGCGCCCCAGCATTTT. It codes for CASSGQGATAPQHF.

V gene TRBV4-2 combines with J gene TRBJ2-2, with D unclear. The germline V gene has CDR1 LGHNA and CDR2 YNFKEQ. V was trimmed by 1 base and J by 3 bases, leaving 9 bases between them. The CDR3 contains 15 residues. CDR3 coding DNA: TGTGCCAGCAGCCAAGCCAGCGATGACACCGGGGAGCTGTTTTTT. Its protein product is CASSQASDDTGELFF.

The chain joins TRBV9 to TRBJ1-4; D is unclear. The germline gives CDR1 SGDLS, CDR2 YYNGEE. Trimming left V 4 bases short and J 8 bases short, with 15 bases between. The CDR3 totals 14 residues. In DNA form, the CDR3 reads TGTGCCAGCAGCCCCCGATCGGGTGCCGAAAAACTGTTTTTT. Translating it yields CASSPRSGAEKLFF.

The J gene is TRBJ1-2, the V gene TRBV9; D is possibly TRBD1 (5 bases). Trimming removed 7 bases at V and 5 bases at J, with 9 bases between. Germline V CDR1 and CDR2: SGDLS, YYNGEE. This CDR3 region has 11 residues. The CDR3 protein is CASGGGYGYTF. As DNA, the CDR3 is TGTGCCAGCGGGGGGGGATATGGCTACACCTTC.

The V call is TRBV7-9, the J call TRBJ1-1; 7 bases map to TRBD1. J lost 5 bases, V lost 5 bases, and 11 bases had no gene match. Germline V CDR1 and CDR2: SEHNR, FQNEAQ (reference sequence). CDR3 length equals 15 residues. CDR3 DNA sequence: TGTGCCAGCAGCCCCAATACAGGGGATAGGACTGAAGCTTTCTTT. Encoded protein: CASSPNTGDRTEAFF.